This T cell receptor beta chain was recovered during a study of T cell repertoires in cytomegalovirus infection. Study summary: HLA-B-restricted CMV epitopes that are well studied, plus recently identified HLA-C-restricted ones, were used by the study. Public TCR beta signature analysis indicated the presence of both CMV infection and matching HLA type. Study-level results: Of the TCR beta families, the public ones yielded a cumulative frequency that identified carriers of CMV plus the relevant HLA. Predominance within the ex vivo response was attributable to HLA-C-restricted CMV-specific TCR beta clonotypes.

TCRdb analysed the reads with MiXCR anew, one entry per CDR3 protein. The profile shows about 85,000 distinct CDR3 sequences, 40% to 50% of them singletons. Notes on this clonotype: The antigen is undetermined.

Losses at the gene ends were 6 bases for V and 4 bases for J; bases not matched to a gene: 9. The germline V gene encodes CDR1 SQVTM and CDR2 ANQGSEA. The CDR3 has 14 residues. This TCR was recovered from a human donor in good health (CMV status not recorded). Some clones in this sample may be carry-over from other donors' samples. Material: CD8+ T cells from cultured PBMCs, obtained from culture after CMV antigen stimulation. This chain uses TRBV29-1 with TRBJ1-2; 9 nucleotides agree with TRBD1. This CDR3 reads CSVGNRDRAYGYTF. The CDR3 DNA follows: TGCAGCGTGGGCAACCGGGACAGGGCCTATGGCTACACCTTC.